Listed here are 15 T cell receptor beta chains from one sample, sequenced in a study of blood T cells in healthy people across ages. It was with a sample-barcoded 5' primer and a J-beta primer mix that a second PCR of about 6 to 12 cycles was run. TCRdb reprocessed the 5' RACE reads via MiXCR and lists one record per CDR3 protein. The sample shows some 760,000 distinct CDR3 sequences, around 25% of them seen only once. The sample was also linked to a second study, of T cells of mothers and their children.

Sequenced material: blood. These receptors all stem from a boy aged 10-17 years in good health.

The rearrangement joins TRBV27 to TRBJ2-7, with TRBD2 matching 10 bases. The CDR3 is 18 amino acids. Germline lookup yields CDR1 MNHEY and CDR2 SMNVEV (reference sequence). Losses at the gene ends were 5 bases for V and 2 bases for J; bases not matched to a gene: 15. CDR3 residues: CASSPLGAGGPITYEQYF. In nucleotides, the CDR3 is TGTGCCAGCAGTCCCCTGGGAGCGGGAGGGCCTATTACCTACGAGCAGTACTTC.

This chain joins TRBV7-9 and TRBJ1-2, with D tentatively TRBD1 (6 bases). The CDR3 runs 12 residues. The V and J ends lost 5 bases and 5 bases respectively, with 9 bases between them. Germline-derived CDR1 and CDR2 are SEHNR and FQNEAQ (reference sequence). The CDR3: CASSATGYGYTF. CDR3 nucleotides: TGTGCCAGCAGCGCCACAGGGTATGGCTACACCTTC.

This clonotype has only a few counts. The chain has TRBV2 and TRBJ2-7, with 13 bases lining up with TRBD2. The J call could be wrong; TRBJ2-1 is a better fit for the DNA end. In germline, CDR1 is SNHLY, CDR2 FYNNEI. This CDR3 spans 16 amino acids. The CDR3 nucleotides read TGTGCCAGCAGCTCTACTAGCGGGAGGGCCCTCGATGAGCAGTTCTTC. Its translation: CASSSTSGRALDEQFF.

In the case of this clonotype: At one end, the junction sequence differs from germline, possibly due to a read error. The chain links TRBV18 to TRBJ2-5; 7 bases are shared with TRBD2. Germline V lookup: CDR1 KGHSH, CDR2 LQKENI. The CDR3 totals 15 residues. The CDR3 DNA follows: TGTGCCAGCTCACGACTAGCAGCCTTCCAAGAGACCCAGTCCTTC. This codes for CASSRLAAFQETQSF.

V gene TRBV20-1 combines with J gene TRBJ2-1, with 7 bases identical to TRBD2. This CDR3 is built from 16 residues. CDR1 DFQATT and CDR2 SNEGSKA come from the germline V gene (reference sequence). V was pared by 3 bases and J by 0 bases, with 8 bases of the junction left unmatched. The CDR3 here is CSASGGSKGSYNEQFF. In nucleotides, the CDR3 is TGCAGTGCTAGCGGGGGGTCTAAAGGCTCCTACAATGAGCAGTTCTTC.

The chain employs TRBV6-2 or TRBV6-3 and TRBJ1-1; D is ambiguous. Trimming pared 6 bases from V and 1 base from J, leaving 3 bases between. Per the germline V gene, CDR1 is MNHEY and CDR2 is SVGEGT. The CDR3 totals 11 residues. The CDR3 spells CASRRNTEAFF. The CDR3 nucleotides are TGTGCCAGCAGAAGGAACACTGAAGCTTTCTTT.

CDR3 sequence: CSAGGEACEQYF. The CDR3 DNA sequence: TGCAGCGCTGGGGGGGAGGCTTGCGAGCAGTACTTC. J is TRBJ2-7 and V is TRBV29-1, with 7 bases matching TRBD2. Germline V gene sequence: CDR1 SQVTM, CDR2 ANQGSEA. V lost 7 bases, J lost 6 bases, and 9 bases stayed unmatched. This CDR3 spans 12 amino acids.

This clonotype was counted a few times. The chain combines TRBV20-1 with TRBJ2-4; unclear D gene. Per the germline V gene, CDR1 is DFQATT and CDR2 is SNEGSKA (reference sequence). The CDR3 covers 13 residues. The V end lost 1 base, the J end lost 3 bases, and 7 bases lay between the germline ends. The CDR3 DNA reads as TGCAGTGCTAGAGCGGACGACAAAAACATTCAGTACTTC. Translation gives CSARADDKNIQYF.

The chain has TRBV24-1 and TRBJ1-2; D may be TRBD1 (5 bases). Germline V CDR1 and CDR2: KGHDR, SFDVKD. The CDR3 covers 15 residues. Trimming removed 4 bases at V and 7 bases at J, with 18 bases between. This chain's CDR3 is CATSDRSQGAIGYTF. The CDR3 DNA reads TGTGCCACCAGTGACCGCAGCCAAGGGGCTATTGGCTACACCTTC.

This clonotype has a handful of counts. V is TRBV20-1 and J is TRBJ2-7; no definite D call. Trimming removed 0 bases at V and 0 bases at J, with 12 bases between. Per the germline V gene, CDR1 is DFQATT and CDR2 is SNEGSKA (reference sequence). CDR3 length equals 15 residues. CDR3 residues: CSARDPSTPSYEQYF. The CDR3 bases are TGCAGTGCTAGAGATCCCAGCACTCCCTCCTACGAGCAGTACTTC.

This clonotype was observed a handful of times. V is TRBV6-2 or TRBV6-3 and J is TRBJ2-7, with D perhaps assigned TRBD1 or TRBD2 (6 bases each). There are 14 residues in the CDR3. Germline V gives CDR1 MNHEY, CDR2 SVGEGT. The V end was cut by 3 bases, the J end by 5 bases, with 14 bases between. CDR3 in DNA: TGTGCCAGCAGTTATGGGGGGCTCCTCGACGAGCAGTACTTC. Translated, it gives CASSYGGLLDEQYF.

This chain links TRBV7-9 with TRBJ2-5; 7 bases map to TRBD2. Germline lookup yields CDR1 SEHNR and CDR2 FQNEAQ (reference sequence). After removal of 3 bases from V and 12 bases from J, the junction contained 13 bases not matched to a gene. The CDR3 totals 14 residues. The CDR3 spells CASSFPPSAGVKYF. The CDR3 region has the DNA TGTGCCAGCAGCTTCCCACCATCTGCGGGGGTGAAGTACTTC.

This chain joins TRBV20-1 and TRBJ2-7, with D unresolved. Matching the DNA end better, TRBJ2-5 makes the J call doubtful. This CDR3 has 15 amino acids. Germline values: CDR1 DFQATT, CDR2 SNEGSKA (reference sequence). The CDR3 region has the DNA TGCAGTGCTAGAGATCAGCCTATCTCTGGAGAGACCCAGTACTTC. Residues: CSARDQPISGETQYF.

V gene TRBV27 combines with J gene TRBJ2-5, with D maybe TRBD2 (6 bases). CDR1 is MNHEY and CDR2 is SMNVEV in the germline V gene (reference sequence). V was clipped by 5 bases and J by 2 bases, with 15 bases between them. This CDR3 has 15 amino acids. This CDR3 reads CASSLRLESQETQYF. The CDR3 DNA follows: TGTGCCAGCAGTCTTAGACTAGAATCACAAGAGACCCAGTACTTC.

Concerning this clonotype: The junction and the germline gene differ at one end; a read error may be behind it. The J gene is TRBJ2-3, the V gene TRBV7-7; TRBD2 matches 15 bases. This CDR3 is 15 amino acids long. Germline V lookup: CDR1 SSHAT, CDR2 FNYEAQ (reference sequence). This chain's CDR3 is CASSDGLAGGNTQYF. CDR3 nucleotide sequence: TGTGCTAGCAGCGACGGACTAGCGGGGGGGAATACGCAGTATTTT.